One and the same sample provided the 22 T cell receptor beta chains below, sequenced in a study of read filtering for tumor transcriptome and immune sequencing (dated by TCRdb to the early 2020s). Sequencing used an Illumina HiSeq 4000. TCR libraries were constructed from 400 to 500 ng RNA using the Immunoverse kit, and molecular barcoded adaptors covering alpha/delta and beta/gamma chains were employed. TCRdb handled the public reads itself, with Q25 trimming in fastp and clone calling in MiXCR, and kept productive beta chains. Each CDR3 protein appears once, grouped with its most common genes and DNA. In this sample the table shows fewer than 75,000 distinct CDR3 sequences, 20% to 25% of which occur a single time. The ten top clones hold roughly a sixth of the sample. The sample taken for sequencing was a population of CD138-negative cells sorted from bone marrow. The sample's cell subset or site, from its label and the paper: bone marrow mononuclear cells depleted of CD138+ plasma/myeloma cells by negative magnetic selection. Receptor source: a donor over 35 with multiple myeloma.

The table lists this clonotype with many counts. V is TRBV28 and J is TRBJ1-1; D ambiguous. The germline V gene encodes CDR1 MDHEN and CDR2 SYDVKM. CDR3 size: 14 residues. The V gene lost 7 bases and the J gene lost 1 base, with 13 bases spanning the gap. The CDR3 reads CASNPGYENTEAFF. The CDR3 DNA reads TGTGCCAGCAACCCTGGGTATGAGAACACTGAAGCTTTCTTT.

To note about this clonotype: Given a much more abundant clone one base away, this may be a read error. The chain recombines TRBV10-3 with TRBJ2-5; TRBD2 might be the D (5 bases). Germline V gene sequence: CDR1 ENHRY, CDR2 SYGVKD. This CDR3 contains 12 residues. As DNA, the CDR3 is TGTGCCATCAATGAGGGTGTAGAGACCCAGTACTTC. This translates into CAINEGVETQYF.

This clonotype was found once. This may come from a read error, since a much larger clone is one base off. The V gene is TRBV11-2, the J gene TRBJ2-2; the D gene is possibly TRBD1 (5 bases). CDR3 length equals 14 residues. Trimming took 6 bases from V and 4 from J, leaving 12 bases between them. Germline CDR1 and CDR2: SGHAT and FQNNGV. The CDR3 DNA reads as TGTGCCAGCAGGCAAACGACAGCCACCGGGGAGCTGTTTTTT. Translating gives CASRQTTATGELFF. Filled out from reference TRBV11-2 and TRBJ2-2, the complete variable domain reads EAGVAQSPRYKIIEKRQSVAFWCNPISGHATLYWYQQILGQGPKLLIQFQNNGVVDDSQLPKDRFSAERLKGVDSTLKIQPAKLEDSAVYLCASRQTTATGELFFGEGSRLTVL.

The V and J genes are TRBV20-1 and TRBJ2-1, with 8 bases fitting TRBD2. CDR1 and CDR2 from the germline V gene are DFQATT and SNEGSKA (reference sequence). This CDR3 comprises 15 residues. The V segment lost 1 base and the J segment 6 bases; nucleotides outside the gene matches: 8. The CDR3 nucleotides read TGCAGTGCTAGAGGGGCGGGCCTAGCGGGCAATGAGCAGTTCTTC. It codes for CSARGAGLAGNEQFF.

This clonotype has a count of ten or more. This chain connects TRBV12-3 or TRBV12-4 to TRBJ2-1, with 11 bases identical to TRBD1. The CDR3 sequence is 16 residues long. Trimming at V came to 4 bases and at J to 6 bases, leaving 8 bases not matched to a gene. The DNA for the CDR3 is TGTGCCAGCAGTTCGCGGACAGGGGGCCCCGCCAATGAGCAGTTCTTC. Residues: CASSSRTGGPANEQFF.

This clonotype was seen repeatedly, ten times or more. The V call is TRBV7-8, the J call TRBJ2-4, with a possible D match to TRBD2 (6 bases). V shed 5 bases and J shed 0 bases, with 17 bases lying between them. The V gene's germline CDR1 is SGHVS and CDR2 FQNEAQ. The CDR3 length is 17 residues. Written as DNA, the CDR3 is TGTGCCAGCAGCCGGACTATTAGAAATTTAGCCAAAAACATTCAGTACTTC. This encodes CASSRTIRNLAKNIQYF.

This clonotype was seen repeatedly, ten times or more. The gene calls are TRBV20-1 and TRBJ1-5, with unresolved D. V was shortened by 3 bases and J by 1 base, with 16 bases between the two germline ends. The CDR3 has 16 amino acids. The germline V gene encodes CDR1 DFQATT and CDR2 SNEGSKA (reference sequence). CDR3 coding DNA: TGCAGTGCTAGCGCCCCCCCCAACTACAGCAATCAGCCCCAGCATTTT. Amino acid sequence: CSASAPPNYSNQPQHF.

There are many counts of this clonotype. CDR3 bases: TGTGCCAGCAGCTTTCCCAGAGGAGAGACCCAGTACTTC. It is translated as CASSFPRGETQYF. The chain joins TRBV7-9 to TRBJ2-5; no clear D. Germline V CDR1 and CDR2: SEHNR, FQNEAQ (reference sequence). The length of the CDR3 is 13 residues. Trimming removed 3 bases at V and 4 bases at J, with 9 bases between.

The chain links TRBV11-2 to TRBJ2-1, with 9 bases identical to TRBD2. From germline, CDR1 is SGHAT and CDR2 FQNNGV. J lost 3 bases, V lost 5 bases, and 11 bases had no gene match. This CDR3 spans 17 amino acids. DNA of the CDR3: TGTGCCAGCAGCCAACAAGCGGGAGGACTCTTCTACAATGAGCAGTTCTTC. The encoded protein is CASSQQAGGLFYNEQFF.

This clonotype was picked up many times. The chain has TRBV20-1 and TRBJ2-7; D call uncertain. The CDR3 consists of 10 residues. Germline loops: CDR1 DFQATT, CDR2 SNEGSKA (reference sequence). Trimming removed 0 bases at V and 4 bases at J, with 1 base between. The CDR3 spells CSARDYEQYF. CDR3 sequence (DNA): TGCAGTGCTAGAGATTACGAGCAGTACTTC.

V is TRBV6-2 or TRBV6-3 and J is TRBJ2-3; the match to TRBD2 covers 9 bases. V lost 5 bases to trimming and J lost 0 bases; unmatched junction nucleotides: 6. This CDR3 is built from 16 residues. Looked up from germline, CDR1 is MNHEY and CDR2 is SVGEGT. CDR3 DNA sequence: TGTGCCAGCAGTAGTCCTAGCGGGGATAGCACAGATACGCAGTATTTT. This sequence encodes CASSSPSGDSTDTQYF.

The chain links TRBV14 to TRBJ1-3; D unresolved. The CDR3 runs 17 residues. The V end lost 2 bases, the J end lost 4 bases, and 18 bases lay between the germline ends. The germline gives CDR1 SGHDN, CDR2 FVKESK. DNA for the CDR3: TGTGCCAGCAGCCAATCAAGGAGGAAAAACACAGGAAACACCATATATTTT. It is translated as CASSQSRRKNTGNTIYF.

This clonotype is judged medium-sized. The chain combines TRBV29-1 with TRBJ1-2; a possible D gene is TRBD1 (5 bases). Germline V gives CDR1 SQVTM, CDR2 ANQGSEA. This CDR3 has 13 amino acids. Trimming shortened V by 5 bases and J by 6 bases, and 16 bases separated the two germline ends. The CDR3 region is CSVFLGTADGYTF. DNA of the CDR3: TGCAGCGTTTTCTTAGGGACTGCTGATGGCTACACCTTC.

This clonotype was recorded many times. The J gene is TRBJ1-6, the V gene TRBV2, with 7 bases matching TRBD1. The junction had 8 bases not matched to a gene; V was cut back by 11 bases and J by 7 bases. Per germline, CDR1 SNHLY and CDR2 FYNNEI. The CDR3 is 13 amino acids. As DNA, the CDR3 is TGTGCCGTTGGGGGGGACAGAAATTCACCCCTCCACTTT. It yields the protein CAVGGDRNSPLHF.

This clonotype came up a few times. The genes are TRBV30 and TRBJ1-5, with TRBD1 matching 8 bases. The CDR3 contains 15 residues. The J segment lost 0 bases and the V segment lost 1 base, leaving 2 bases of the junction unmatched. Germline CDR1 GTSNPN, CDR2 SVGIG (reference sequence). This CDR3 reads CAWSGGTGSNQPQHF. In DNA form, the CDR3 reads TGTGCCTGGAGTGGCGGGACAGGTAGCAATCAGCCCCAGCATTTT.

This clonotype was counted ten times or more. The chain is built from TRBV20-1 and TRBJ2-7, with 7 bases aligning to TRBD2. Trimming removed 1 base from V and 6 bases from J; junction bases left unmatched: 3. Germline lookup yields CDR1 DFQATT and CDR2 SNEGSKA (reference sequence). The length of the CDR3 is 12 residues. The CDR3 DNA follows: TGCAGTGCTAGAGGGACTAGACGCGAGCAGTACTTC. Translating gives CSARGTRREQYF.

Judged by abundance, this clonotype is medium-sized. The chain employs TRBV4-1 and TRBJ2-1; TRBD1 matches 8 bases. Germline V gene sequence: CDR1 MGHRA, CDR2 YSYEKL. The V gene end was trimmed by 4 bases and the J gene end by 5 bases; junction bases not matched to a gene: 13. The CDR3 has 17 amino acids. The CDR3 loop reads CASSPDSRDRYDNEQFF. CDR3 DNA sequence: TGCGCCAGCAGCCCTGATTCCCGGGACAGGTACGACAATGAGCAGTTCTTC.

This clonotype was seen only a few times. The chain carries TRBV7-6 and TRBJ1-1, with D hard to call. Trimming left V 2 bases short and J 0 bases short, with 16 bases between. This CDR3 region has 17 residues. Germline assignment: CDR1 SGHVS and CDR2 FNYEAQ. The CDR3: CASSLYMTNQLNTEAFF. The CDR3 nucleotides are TGTGCCAGCAGCTTATATATGACGAATCAGCTGAACACTGAAGCTTTCTTT.

J is TRBJ2-7 and V is TRBV5-1; TRBD2 aligns across 11 bases. Germline CDR1 reads SGHRS; CDR2 reads YFSETQ. The CDR3 spans 14 residues. J gave up 1 base and V 5 bases, and 2 bases lay outside the gene matches. The CDR3 DNA follows: TGCGCCAGCAGGGGACTAGCGGATTCCTACGAGCAGTACTTC. Translation: CASRGLADSYEQYF.

About this clonotype: A far larger clone is off by one base, so a read error is likely. The CDR3 DNA sequence: TGTGCCAGCAGTCCACCGGGCTTCCCCTACAATGAGCAGTTCTTC. As protein: CASSPPGFPYNEQFF. The V and J genes are TRBV12-3 or TRBV12-4 and TRBJ2-1; unclear D gene. V lost 5 bases and J 2 bases, leaving 13 bases between the germline ends. This CDR3 contains 15 residues.

At least ten counts were recorded for this clonotype. The V and J genes are TRBV30 and TRBJ2-1, with 8 bases identical to TRBD1. CDR1 is GTSNPN and CDR2 is SVGIG in the germline V gene (reference sequence). This CDR3 is 15 amino acids long. J gave up 6 bases and V 0 bases, and 7 bases lay outside the gene matches. For the CDR3, the DNA is TGTGCCTGGAGTGTAGGGCAGGGGGCGAGCAATGAGCAGTTCTTC. Protein sequence: CAWSVGQGASNEQFF.

This sequence joins TRBV20-1 and TRBJ2-5; D is perhaps TRBD2 (7 bases). The V gene lost 6 bases and the J gene lost 3 bases, with 14 bases spanning the gap. The CDR3 sequence is 13 residues long. Germline CDR1 is DFQATT and CDR2 is SNEGSKA (reference sequence). The CDR3 DNA reads TGCAGTGCAGAGAGGGGGGGCGAAGAGACCCAGTACTTC. Protein: CSAERGGEETQYF.